A single sample gave rise to the 23 T cell receptor beta chains below, sequenced in a study of control samples from healthy donors and cancer patients. Sequenced by immunoSEQ multiplex PCR; TCRdb stores in-frame clones only, minus some. The sample holds roughly 51,000 clones, roughly nine tenths seen once. The sequenced sample was PBMCs. All receptors derive from a man in his forties or fifties with colorectal cancer.

This rearrangement joins TRBV7-8 to TRBJ2-1; TRBD2 matches 8 bases. From germline, CDR1 is SGHVS and CDR2 FQNEAQ. The ends lost 2 bases at V and 0 bases at J; junction bases unmatched: 3. This CDR3 has 16 amino acids. CDR3 sequence: CASSLISGVSYNEQFF. The CDR3 DNA reads as TGTGCCAGCAGCTTAATTAGCGGGGTCTCCTACAATGAGCAGTTCTTC.

The chain links TRBV19 to TRBJ1-2; 8 nucleotides align to TRBD1. Unmatched junction bases numbered 3, after V lost 5 bases and J lost 4 bases. The CDR3 covers 13 residues. Germline V CDR1 and CDR2: LNHDA, SQIVND (reference sequence). The CDR3 sequence is CASSGDRTYGYTF. The DNA for the CDR3 is TGTGCCAGTAGTGGGGACAGGACCTATGGCTACACCTTC.

This clone was seen a few times. The V gene is TRBV28, the J gene TRBJ1-2; 7 positions agree with TRBD1. Germline V gives CDR1 MDHEN, CDR2 SYDVKM. The V and J ends lost 6 bases and 6 bases, in that order; junction bases with no gene match: 13. The CDR3 totals 15 residues. The CDR3 reads CASSLLKGGSNGYTF. CDR3 in DNA: TGTGCCAGCAGCCTCCTGAAAGGGGGCAGTAATGGCTACACCTTC.

This clone was counted a few times. The V and J genes are TRBV7-3 and TRBJ2-1, with a weak D call TRBD1 (5 bases). Germline-derived CDR1 and CDR2 are SGHTA and FQGTGA. This CDR3 has 13 residues. Trimming removed 5 bases from V and 4 bases from J, with 9 bases in between. In DNA, the CDR3 is TGTGCCAGCAGCCTCGACAGTTACAATGAGCAGTTCTTC. Translation gives CASSLDSYNEQFF.

This clone was observed a single time. The chain has TRBV15 and TRBJ1-6, with 7 positions matching TRBD1. The length of the CDR3 is 17 residues. The germline V gene encodes CDR1 LNHNV and CDR2 YYDKDF (reference sequence). Losses at the gene ends were 0 bases for V and 1 base for J; bases not matched to a gene: 3. CDR3 protein: CATSREEGASYNSPLHF. In DNA, the CDR3 is TGTGCCACCAGCAGAGAGGAGGGGGCTTCCTATAATTCACCCCTCCACTTT.

On this clone itself: With a much larger clone just one base away, this may be a read error. The sample contains more than one DNA sequence encoding this CDR3. This chain connects TRBV7-9 to TRBJ1-1, with unresolved D. Per germline, CDR1 SEHNR and CDR2 FQNEAQ (reference sequence). The CDR3 runs 11 residues. Trimming removed 5 bases from V and 7 bases from J, with 8 bases in between. Here the CDR3 DNA reads TGTGCCAGCAGCGAAGAGGATGAAGCTTTCTTT. This sequence encodes CASSEEDEAFF.

This chain uses TRBV28 with TRBJ2-3; D perhaps matches TRBD2 (6 bases). CDR3 length: 12 residues. The germline CDR1 and CDR2 sequences are MDHEN and SYDVKM. V was trimmed by 7 bases and J by 3 bases, leaving 8 bases between them. CDR3 residues: CASTEGTDTQYF. The CDR3 nucleotides are TGTGCCAGCACGGAGGGAACAGATACGCAGTATTTT.

V is TRBV7-9 and J is TRBJ2-2, with TRBD2 matching over 12 bases. Germline trimming cut 6 bases from V and 4 bases from J; bases unmatched to any gene: 9. Germline V lookup: CDR1 SEHNR, CDR2 FQNEAQ (reference sequence). The CDR3 spans 17 residues. In nucleotides, the CDR3 is TGTGCCAGCAGAGGGGTACTAGCGGGAGGTGGCACCGGGGAGCTGTTTTTT. Protein product: CASRGVLAGGGTGELFF.

The chain combines TRBV18 with TRBJ1-6; D unresolved. The V end lost 3 bases, the J end lost 13 bases, and 13 bases lay between the germline ends. The CDR3 has 13 amino acids. From germline, CDR1 is KGHSH and CDR2 LQKENI. The DNA for the CDR3 is TGTGCCAGCTCACCGGCGGATGAACCGCCCCTCCACTTT. Protein product: CASSPADEPPLHF.

The chain combines TRBV7-8 with TRBJ1-5; 8 nucleotides align to TRBD1. J gave up 3 bases and V 5 bases, and 6 bases lay outside the gene matches. Germline V gene sequence: CDR1 SGHVS, CDR2 FQNEAQ. The CDR3 spans 15 residues. Here the CDR3 DNA reads TGTGCCAGCAGCCTCGGACAGGGATTCAATCAGCCCCAGCATTTT. Translation: CASSLGQGFNQPQHF.

The genes are TRBV27 and TRBJ2-5; 7 nucleotides match TRBD1. With V trimmed by 3 bases and J by 5 bases, 9 bases remained unmatched. CDR1 is MNHEY and CDR2 is SMNVEV in the germline V gene (reference sequence). CDR3 length: 15 amino acids. CDR3 sequence (DNA): TGTGCCAGCAGTTTTTTCCAGGGGGTCGGGGAGACCCAGTACTTC. This translates into CASSFFQGVGETQYF.

V gene TRBV10-3 combines with J gene TRBJ1-2; D is unresolved. V shed 10 bases and J shed 5 bases, with 14 bases lying between them. The CDR3 runs 12 residues. Germline V gives CDR1 ENHRY, CDR2 SYGVKD. The CDR3: CASASEPYGYTF. The CDR3 DNA is TGTGCCAGCGCCTCAGAACCTTATGGCTACACCTTC.

This chain links TRBV10-3 with TRBJ1-1; the D is unclear. This CDR3 comprises 12 residues. The germline gives CDR1 ENHRY, CDR2 SYGVKD. V lost 0 bases and J 8 bases, leaving 7 bases between the germline ends. CDR3 DNA: TGTGCCATCAGTGAGTCGGTCAGAGAAGCTTTCTTT. Amino acids: CAISESVREAFF.

As DNA, the CDR3 is TGTGCCAGCAGTGAAGGGTTACTCTACGAGCAGTACTTC. Residues: CASSEGLLYEQYF. This chain links TRBV6-1 with TRBJ2-7; D is uncertain. CDR3 length equals 13 residues. Trimming left V 1 base short and J 3 bases short, with 7 bases between. Germline CDR1 reads MNHNS; CDR2 reads SASEGT.

The sample holds one count of this clone. This sequence joins TRBV6-5 and TRBJ2-7, with TRBD2 matching 14 bases. The V segment lost 5 bases and the J segment 1 base; nucleotides outside the gene matches: 1. The CDR3 has 15 amino acids. Looked up from germline, CDR1 is MNHEY and CDR2 is SVGAGI. The CDR3 loop is CASSRLAGGSYEQYF. The DNA of the CDR3 is TGTGCCAGCAGTAGACTAGCGGGAGGGTCCTACGAGCAGTACTTC.

The chain combines TRBV29-1 with TRBJ1-4, with 8 bases identical to TRBD1. V dropped 6 bases and J dropped 5; count of bases not matched to a gene: 5. Germline CDR1 is SQVTM and CDR2 is ANQGSEA. This CDR3 region has 13 residues. DNA for the CDR3: TGCAGCGTCGAACAGGGGGAGAATGAAAAACTGTTTTTT. This encodes CSVEQGENEKLFF.

The rearrangement links TRBV5-5 to TRBJ2-5; no clear D. Between the trimmed V and J ends, which lost 2 bases and 5 bases, there was a span of 10 bases. This CDR3 has 13 amino acids. Germline V gene lookup returns CDR1 SGHKS and CDR2 YYEKEE (reference sequence). The CDR3 bases are TGTGCCAGCAGCTTTAGGGTAATGGAGACCCAGTACTTC. Amino acid sequence: CASSFRVMETQYF.

The chain combines TRBV24-1 with TRBJ2-5, with 7 positions matching TRBD1. The germline gives CDR1 KGHDR, CDR2 SFDVKD. The CDR3 spans 16 residues. The junction had 19 bases not matched to a gene; V was cut back by 9 bases and J by 7 bases. The CDR3 reads CATYEPGQDPQGTQYF. The CDR3 bases are TGTGCCACCTACGAACCTGGACAGGATCCCCAGGGGACCCAGTACTTC.

The chain employs TRBV6-1 and TRBJ1-5, with a possible D match to TRBD1 (6 bases). CDR3 length: 15 residues. The germline CDR1 and CDR2 sequences are MNHNS and SASEGT. The ends were cut back, 0 bases at V and 7 bases at J, with 13 bases in the middle. CDR3 loop: CASSEAGGAGQPQHF. The CDR3 nucleotides read TGTGCCAGCAGTGAAGCAGGGGGAGCGGGGCAGCCCCAGCATTTT.

The sample holds one count of this clone. The V and J genes are TRBV10-3 and TRBJ2-1, with D perhaps TRBD1 or TRBD2 (5 bases each). V dropped 7 bases and J dropped 6 bases, with 13 bases sitting between them. Germline CDR1 and CDR2: ENHRY and SYGVKD. The CDR3 totals 13 residues. This CDR3 is CAIKGPGSNEQFF. CDR3 in DNA: TGTGCCATCAAGGGGCCAGGGAGCAATGAGCAGTTCTTC.

This clone was observed once. This chain connects TRBV19 to TRBJ2-3; perhaps TRBD1 as D (5 bases). The CDR3 totals 15 residues. Germline V lookup: CDR1 LNHDA, CDR2 SQIVND (reference sequence). The germline V and J ends were trimmed by 4 bases and 0 bases, with 11 bases remaining between them. The CDR3 nucleotides read TGTGCCAGTAGTACAACAGGATCCAGCACAGATACGCAGTATTTT. This encodes CASSTTGSSTDTQYF.

This CDR3 is CASSPQGGGETEAFF. The CDR3 DNA reads as TGTGCCAGCAGCCCTCAGGGGGGGGGCGAGACTGAAGCTTTCTTT. The chain recombines TRBV3-1 (or the pseudogene TRBV3-2) with TRBJ1-1, with 7 positions matching TRBD1. The CDR3 contains 15 residues. The junction had 10 bases not matched to a gene; V was cut back by 4 bases and J by 5 bases. From germline, CDR1 is LGHDT and CDR2 YNNKEL (reference sequence).

This chain uses TRBV7-2 with TRBJ2-7, with a tentative D call TRBD2 (5 bases). The ends were cut back, 3 bases at V and 2 bases at J, with 8 bases in the middle. From germline, CDR1 is SGHTA and CDR2 FQGNSA. The CDR3 consists of 13 residues. The CDR3: CASSFGRTYEQYF. CDR3 DNA: TGTGCCAGCAGCTTTGGGAGAACCTACGAGCAGTACTTC.